Listed here are 32 T cell receptor beta chains from one sample, sequenced in a study of T cells in Graves' hyperthyroidism and ophthalmopathy. There were TCR beta CDR3 regions amplified from RNA transcripts. In the first-round RT-PCR of the TCR CDR3, the HTBI primer set was used. TCRdb passed the multiplex PCR reads through MiXCR, listing each CDR3 protein once. The sample shows 480,000 or so distinct CDR3 sequences, 40% to 50% of them seen only once. Sequenced material: peripheral blood or thyroid tissue (not recorded which). These receptors were taken from an adult woman with Graves' disease, either hyperthyroidism or ophthalmopathy (not recorded which).

The chain couples TRBV10-3 to TRBJ2-5; possibly TRBD1 for D (5 bases). V was shortened by 11 bases and J by 5 bases, with 12 bases between the two germline ends. Germline V gene data show CDR1 as ENHRY and CDR2 as SYGVKD. This CDR3 spans 11 amino acids. CDR3 sequence reads: CASDTGETQYF. The CDR3 nucleotides read TGTGCCTCGGACACCGGTGAGACCCAGTACTTC.

About this clonotype: A much more abundant neighbour one base away suggests this may be a read error. V and J are TRBV20-1 and TRBJ1-5; D call uncertain. Looked up from germline, CDR1 is DFQATT and CDR2 is SNEGSKA (reference sequence). V shed 7 bases and J shed 3 bases, with 16 bases lying between them. This CDR3 has 14 residues. The CDR3 DNA is TGCAGTGTGAGGGTTCCATACAACAATCAGCCCCAGCATTTT. It encodes CSVRVPYNNQPQHF.

This clonotype was counted a few times. The chain uses TRBV10-3 and TRBJ2-5, with TRBD2 identical over 12 bases. V lost 7 bases to trimming and J lost 4 bases; unmatched junction nucleotides: 7. CDR3 length: 15 residues. The V gene's germline CDR1 is ENHRY and CDR2 SYGVKD. CDR3 region: CAITPPGLAGETQYF. CDR3 sequence (DNA): TGTGCCATCACCCCCCCGGGACTAGCGGGAGAGACCCAGTACTTC.

This clonotype was recorded at least ten times. The rearrangement joins TRBV4-2 to TRBJ1-2; D gene unclear. Trimming took off 0 bases at V and 2 bases at J, with 7 bases between the two ends. The CDR3 is made up of 14 amino acids. Per germline, CDR1 LGHNA and CDR2 YNFKEQ. The CDR3 DNA reads as TGTGCCAGCAGCCAAGAGACGGGGAACTATGGCTACACCTTC. It encodes CASSQETGNYGYTF.

The table lists this clonotype with a few counts. CDR3 sequence: CAISGQSVHSGANVLTF. CDR3 nucleotides: TGTGCCATCAGTGGACAGAGTGTTCACTCTGGGGCCAACGTCCTGACTTTC. The V and J genes are TRBV10-3 and TRBJ2-6, with D perhaps TRBD1 (5 bases). The CDR3 contains 17 residues. Germline lookup yields CDR1 ENHRY and CDR2 SYGVKD. Trimming shortened V by 4 bases and J by 0 bases, and 13 bases separated the two germline ends.

This clonotype was seen repeatedly, ten times or more. The chain is built from TRBV7-6 and TRBJ2-7; 10 bases agree with TRBD2. This CDR3 is built from 14 residues. The junction had 2 bases not matched to a gene; V was cut back by 2 bases and J by 4 bases. CDR1 and CDR2 (germline): SGHVS, FNYEAQ. The CDR3 is CASSLIAGGYEQYF. The CDR3 coding sequence is TGTGCCAGCAGCTTAATAGCGGGAGGATACGAGCAGTACTTC.

This clonotype was recorded once. V gene TRBV29-1 combines with J gene TRBJ1-2; D is ambiguous. V was trimmed by 8 bases and J by 2 bases, leaving 12 bases between them. Germline CDR1 SQVTM, CDR2 ANQGSEA. The CDR3 is 12 amino acids. The CDR3: CSLEGSNYGYTF. The CDR3 DNA reads TGCAGCTTAGAGGGTAGCAACTATGGCTACACCTTC.

This clonotype was detected a few times. This rearrangement joins TRBV29-1 to TRBJ2-7; D may be TRBD1 (5 bases). Between the trimmed V and J ends, which lost 3 bases and 4 bases, there was a span of 13 bases. The CDR3 length is 13 residues. Germline CDR1 and CDR2: SQVTM and ANQGSEA. The CDR3 bases are TGCAGCGTTGAGGTAGTAGGGGTTTACGAGCAGTACTTC. Its protein is CSVEVVGVYEQYF.

This clonotype was counted only a few times. The chain employs TRBV24-1 and TRBJ1-2; tentatively, D is TRBD1 (5 bases). Germline CDR1 reads KGHDR; CDR2 reads SFDVKD. This CDR3 spans 15 amino acids. V was trimmed by 5 bases and J by 7 bases, leaving 19 bases between them. CDR3 sequence: CATSGTGTDFIGYTF. The CDR3 DNA sequence: TGTGCCACCAGTGGTACCGGGACTGACTTTATTGGCTACACCTTC.

Turning to this clonotype: Relative to the germline gene, one junction end is altered; a read error may explain this. The chain has TRBV7-2 and TRBJ2-5; no firm D call. The CDR3 contains 13 residues. Germline V gene sequence: CDR1 SGHTA, CDR2 FQGNSA. CDR3 sequence reads: CASSQESLETQYF. Here the CDR3 DNA reads TGCGCCAGCAGCCAAGAATCGTTGGAGACCCAGTACTTC. Combining the CDR3 with reference TRBV7-2 and TRBJ2-5 gives the whole variable domain GAGVSQSPSNKVTEKGKDVELRCDPISGHTALYWYRQSLGQGLEFLIYFQGNSAPDKSGLPSDRFSAERTGGSVSTLTIQRTQQEDSAVYLCASSQESLETQYFGPGTRLLVL.

This clonotype showed up many times. The CDR3 spells CATQARGALNTEAFF. CDR3 bases: TGTGCCACCCAGGCCAGGGGCGCTTTGAACACTGAAGCTTTCTTT. The rearrangement joins TRBV10-3 to TRBJ1-1; D possibly corresponds to TRBD1 (6 bases). The V gene's germline CDR1 is ENHRY and CDR2 SYGVKD. Trimming took off 10 bases at V and 0 bases at J, with 18 bases between the two ends. The CDR3 sequence is 15 residues long.

The gene calls are TRBV25-1 and TRBJ1-3; D gene uncertain. The CDR3 totals 14 residues. CDR1 is MGHDK, CDR2 SYGVNS, per germline. The CDR3 loop is CASSRMGLENTIYF. The DNA of the CDR3 is TGTGCTAGTTCACGTATGGGGTTGGAAAACACCATATATTTT.

This chain joins TRBV29-1 and TRBJ1-1; 7 bases match TRBD1. Trimming removed 1 base from V and 6 bases from J; junction bases left unmatched: 8. The germline V gene encodes CDR1 SQVTM and CDR2 ANQGSEA. CDR3 length: 14 residues. In DNA, the CDR3 is TGCAGCGTTGAAGTTGCGACAGGGAGGGCTGAAGCTTTCTTT. This translates into CSVEVATGRAEAFF. The variable domain in full, completed from reference TRBV29-1 and TRBJ1-1, reads SAVISQKPSRDICQRGTSLTIQCQVDSQVTMMFWYRQQPGQSLTLIATANQGSEATYESGFVIDKFPISRPNLTFSTLTVSNMSPEDSSIYLCSVEVATGRAEAFFGQGTRLTVV.

The CDR3, as DNA: TGTGCCAGCAGTGCATCGACCAGGAGCTCCTATAATTCACCCCTCCACTTT. This codes for CASSASTRSSYNSPLHF. This chain uses TRBV6-4 with TRBJ1-6; D not resolved. V was shortened by 4 bases and J by 0 bases, with 13 bases between the two germline ends. CDR1 is MRHNA and CDR2 is SNTAGT in the germline V gene. The CDR3 consists of 17 residues.

This clonotype was recorded many times. This sequence joins TRBV5-1 and TRBJ2-2, with D possibly TRBD2 on 5 matching bases. Per germline, CDR1 SGHRS and CDR2 YFSETQ. V was pared by 4 bases and J by 5 bases, with 15 bases between. The CDR3 sequence is 15 residues long. CDR3 in amino acids: CASSQPGGRTGELFF. The CDR3 DNA sequence: TGCGCCAGCAGCCAGCCAGGAGGTCGTACCGGGGAGCTGTTTTTT.

This chain links TRBV10-2 with TRBJ2-2; TRBD2 aligns across 7 bases. CDR1 is WSHSY, CDR2 SAAADI, per germline. After removal of 6 bases from V and 5 bases from J, the junction contained 9 bases not matched to a gene. This CDR3 comprises 15 residues. The CDR3 sequence is CASRTSGGGTGELFF. The CDR3 nucleotides are TGCGCCAGCAGGACTAGTGGGGGGGGGACCGGGGAGCTGTTTTTT.

CDR3 in amino acids: CSVEGLAGRWWTEAFF. CDR3 coding DNA: TGCAGCGTTGAAGGCTTGGCAGGTAGATGGTGGACTGAAGCTTTCTTT. This chain links TRBV29-1 with TRBJ1-1; D remains ambiguous. Trimming removed 1 base at V and 5 bases at J, with 20 bases between. The CDR3 is 16 amino acids. Germline V gene sequence: CDR1 SQVTM, CDR2 ANQGSEA.

The chain is built from TRBV7-6 and TRBJ1-6, with D possibly matching TRBD1 (6 bases). The CDR3 totals 15 residues. Trimming took off 5 bases at V and 7 bases at J, with 15 bases between the two ends. Germline CDR1 SGHVS, CDR2 FNYEAQ. The CDR3 DNA is TGTGCCAGCAGCCTTACAGGGACGGGAAATTCACCCCTCCACTTT. Translation: CASSLTGTGNSPLHF.

This chain links TRBV7-2 with TRBJ2-7; possible D gene TRBD2, 6 bases. CDR3 length equals 15 residues. CDR1 and CDR2 from the germline V gene are SGHTA and FQGNSA. Trimming shortened V by 4 bases and J by 1 base, and 14 bases separated the two germline ends. In DNA, the CDR3 is TGTGCCAGCAGCTCCGGAACTGGAGGGTCCTACGAGCAGTACTTC. This codes for CASSSGTGGSYEQYF. The full variable domain, completed using reference TRBV7-2 and TRBJ2-7, is GAGVSQSPSNKVTEKGKDVELRCDPISGHTALYWYRQSLGQGLEFLIYFQGNSAPDKSGLPSDRFSAERTGGSVSTLTIQRTQQEDSAVYLCASSSGTGGSYEQYFGPGTRLTVT.

This clonotype was counted many times. The V call is TRBV7-9, the J call TRBJ2-7; D may be TRBD1 or TRBD2 (5 bases each). The germline gives CDR1 SEHNR, CDR2 FQNEAQ (reference sequence). The germline V and J ends were trimmed by 1 base and 3 bases, with 7 bases remaining between them. This CDR3 contains 13 residues. The CDR3 region has the DNA TGTGCCAGCAGCTTAGGGGGGTTCTACGAGCAGTACTTC. Translated, it gives CASSLGGFYEQYF. Supplemented by reference TRBV7-9 and TRBJ2-7, the full variable domain reads DTGVSQNPRHKITKRGQNVTFRCDPISEHNRLYWYRQTLGQGPEFLTYFQNEAQLEKSRLLSDRFSAERPKGSFSTLEIQRTEQGDSAMYLCASSLGGFYEQYFGPGTRLTVT.

V usage is TRBV6-5 and J usage is TRBJ2-1; 10 bases fit TRBD2. The CDR3 loop spans 17 amino acids. V dropped 3 bases and J dropped 6; count of bases not matched to a gene: 11. CDR1 and CDR2 (germline): MNHEY, SVGAGI. CDR3 sequence (DNA): TGTGCCAGCAGTTATGCCCGAGTAGCGGGAGGCGGCAATGAGCAGTTCTTC. Residues: CASSYARVAGGGNEQFF.

The chain employs TRBV7-9 and TRBJ2-5, with TRBD1 identical over 9 bases. The V segment lost 8 bases and the J segment 5 bases; nucleotides outside the gene matches: 21. Germline V gives CDR1 SEHNR, CDR2 FQNEAQ (reference sequence). The CDR3 length is 18 residues. The CDR3 nucleotides read TGTGCCAGCGGGACAAGGACAGGGGTGACCGGGGAGCTGGAGACCCAGTACTTC. Translation gives CASGTRTGVTGELETQYF.

This clonotype is a singleton in its sample. This chain uses TRBV29-1 with TRBJ1-1; tentatively, D is TRBD1 (5 bases). Germline loops: CDR1 SQVTM, CDR2 ANQGSEA. This CDR3 comprises 12 residues. The CDR3 nucleotides read TGCAGTGAGATCCCCCGGGGGACTGAAGCTTTCTTT. Translating it yields CSEIPRGTEAFF.

V gene TRBV20-1 combines with J gene TRBJ1-2, with a weak D call TRBD1 (6 bases). Trimming took off 5 bases at V and 2 bases at J, with 21 bases between the two ends. CDR3 length: 16 amino acids. CDR1 and CDR2 (germline): DFQATT, SNEGSKA (reference sequence). CDR3 sequence: CSARTGTLPGNYGYTF. CDR3 sequence (DNA): TGCAGTGCTCGTACAGGGACACTTCCGGGGAACTATGGCTACACCTTC.

The V and J genes are TRBV11-2 and TRBJ2-3; no definite D call. Looked up from germline, CDR1 is SGHAT and CDR2 is FQNNGV. Between the trimmed V and J ends, which lost 5 bases and 6 bases, there was a span of 9 bases. This CDR3 has 12 residues. CDR3 region: CASSIGGDTQYF. DNA of the CDR3: TGTGCCAGCAGCATCGGTGGGGATACGCAGTATTTT.

This clonotype was counted at least ten times. The chain uses TRBV6-5 and TRBJ1-6; no definite D call. Trimming took 7 bases from V and 9 from J, leaving 22 bases between them. The CDR3 totals 16 residues. Germline V gives CDR1 MNHEY, CDR2 SVGAGI. The CDR3 nucleotides read TGTGCCAGCACCTATGGGTCCACCAATTCAGGTTCACCCCTCCACTTT. This translates into CASTYGSTNSGSPLHF.

This clonotype was seen repeatedly, ten times or more. V and J are TRBV19 and TRBJ1-2; the D is unclear. This CDR3 is built from 13 residues. Germline V lookup: CDR1 LNHDA, CDR2 SQIVND (reference sequence). Trimming pared 6 bases from V and 5 bases from J, leaving 13 bases between. CDR3 coding DNA: TGTGCCAGTAGGAATCAGGAACCTTATGGCTACACCTTC. This sequence encodes CASRNQEPYGYTF.

The CDR3 region has the DNA TGTGCCAGCAGTGTCGCAGGGGTGGGCGCTTTCTTT. Translating gives CASSVAGVGAFF. The chain joins TRBV2 to TRBJ1-1; D is possibly TRBD1 (6 bases). CDR1 and CDR2 (germline): SNHLY, FYNNEI. This CDR3 has 12 amino acids. Trimming left V 4 bases short and J 11 bases short, with 14 bases between.

The V call is TRBV7-9, the J call TRBJ1-1; a weak D match, TRBD1 (6 bases). The germline gives CDR1 SEHNR, CDR2 FQNEAQ (reference sequence). This CDR3 is 13 amino acids long. The ends were cut back, 4 bases at V and 9 bases at J, with 15 bases in the middle. This CDR3 is CASSWPGTHKAFF. The CDR3 coding sequence is TGTGCCAGCAGCTGGCCCGGGACACACAAAGCTTTCTTT.

This clonotype showed up many times. The V call is TRBV7-9, the J call TRBJ2-3, with unresolved D. Germline V CDR1 and CDR2: SEHNR, FQNEAQ (reference sequence). With 3 bases removed from V and 7 bases from J, the gap between germline ends came to 11 bases. The CDR3 is 13 amino acids. Here the CDR3 DNA reads TGTGCCAGCAGCTTGGATCAGCGCAATACGCAGTATTTT. As protein: CASSLDQRNTQYF.

This sequence joins TRBV7-2 and TRBJ2-7; D gene unclear. Germline values: CDR1 SGHTA, CDR2 FQGNSA. V lost 0 bases and J lost 4, with 13 bases in between. CDR3 size: 15 residues. The CDR3 DNA reads TGTGCCAGCAGCTTAGCAGTCACCAACCCTTACGAGCAGTACTTC. This encodes CASSLAVTNPYEQYF. The full variable domain, rest sourced from reference TRBV7-2 and TRBJ2-7, is GAGVSQSPSNKVTEKGKDVELRCDPISGHTALYWYRQSLGQGLEFLIYFQGNSAPDKSGLPSDRFSAERTGGSVSTLTIQRTQQEDSAVYLCASSLAVTNPYEQYFGPGTRLTVT.

The chain's CDR3 is CASSWDRVNTGELFF. In DNA form, the CDR3 reads TGCGCCAGCAGCTGGGACAGGGTTAACACCGGGGAGCTGTTTTTT. The rearrangement links TRBV5-1 to TRBJ2-2, with TRBD1 matching over 9 bases. This CDR3 spans 15 amino acids. Germline CDR1 is SGHRS and CDR2 is YFSETQ. The junction had 2 bases not matched to a gene; V was cut back by 3 bases and J by 2 bases.